This entry lists 2 T cell receptor beta chains sequenced from one sample in a study of cytomegalovirus exposure and HLA in healthy donors. With 60 Vbeta and 13 Jbeta primers, the PCR was carried out. Repertoires were generated with immunoSEQ multiplex PCR, while TCRdb's copy carries only in-frame clones and drops some. Altogether over 70,000 clones are present, roughly 60% being singletons, with the ten largest covering roughly 21%. Sequenced: PBMCs. The receptors derive from a woman aged 45-60 years in good health and CMV-seropositive.

This clone was recorded only once. This chain joins TRBV2 and TRBJ2-7; 11 bases are a match to TRBD1. Unmatched junction bases numbered 5, after V lost 6 bases and J lost 4 bases. Germline CDR1 is SNHLY and CDR2 is FYNNEI. There are 14 residues in the CDR3. CDR3 region: CASSVGDRGYEQYF. The CDR3 coding sequence is TGTGCCAGCAGCGTGGGGGACAGGGGGTACGAGCAGTACTTC.

The chain carries TRBV6-5 and TRBJ1-6, with 8 bases fitting TRBD1. V gave up 6 bases and J gave up 8 bases; unmatched junction bases: 6. Looked up from germline, CDR1 is MNHEY and CDR2 is SVGAGI. CDR3 length equals 14 residues. CDR3 coding DNA: TGTGCCAGCAGCGAAACAGGGGGATATTCACCCCTCCACTTT. It codes for CASSETGGYSPLHF.